This TCR beta chain was sequenced for a study of monozygotic twins with cystic fibrosis. This clone was seen once. The target antigen is unknown. Clones were read by immunoSEQ multiplex PCR, and TCRdb kept only the in-frame ones, dropping some. The sample contains around 8,800 clones, approximately 91% of which appear only once. Study results and caveats: Nucleotide-identical clonotype sharing was significantly higher within monozygotic CF twin pairs than between unrelated CF individuals. In 13 of 16 pairs, V gene usage was closest to the co-twin's. Shared CDR3 numbers were not associated with age, concordance or severity. Clonality was generally low (median around 0.0098), higher in the most severe patients.

Trimming stripped 1 base from V and 2 bases from J, with 11 bases between. This CDR3 region has 16 residues. Germline values: CDR1 SGHNT, CDR2 YENEEA. Sequenced input: blood. This chain links TRBV11-3 with TRBJ2-2; D is unresolved. The clonotype was recovered from a boy between 2 and 15 years old with cystic fibrosis. CDR3 nucleotides: TGTGCCAGCAGCTTAGGGGCGGCAGATAACACCGGGGAGCTGTTTTTT. Protein: CASSLGAADNTGELFF.